The 20 T cell receptor beta chains below all came from one sample that was sequenced in a study of blood T cell repertoires in COVID-19. TCRdb keeps only in-frame clones here, not all; method: immunoSEQ multiplex PCR. The table lists 300,000 to 450,000 clones, roughly 80% of them singletons. The sequencing input was peripheral blood. All receptors derive from a human donor with acute or convalescent COVID-19. The donor label of this sample is uncertain.

The rearrangement joins TRBV29-1 to TRBJ2-1; TRBD1 aligns across 7 bases. The CDR3 runs 15 residues. The germline CDR1 and CDR2 sequences are SQVTM and ANQGSEA. V lost 7 bases to trimming and J lost 7 bases; unmatched junction nucleotides: 16. The CDR3 loop is CSDSRQGRNRNEQFF. DNA of the CDR3: TGCAGCGACTCCCGACAGGGACGGAATAGAAATGAGCAGTTCTTC.

The gene calls are TRBV28 and TRBJ2-5; D gene ambiguous. This CDR3 region has 14 residues. Germline V CDR1 and CDR2: MDHEN, SYDVKM. The V gene lost 5 bases and the J gene lost 5 bases, with 15 bases spanning the gap. Written as DNA, the CDR3 is TGTGCCAGCAGTCTTATCGGCAGGTTGGAGACCCAGTACTTC. It encodes CASSLIGRLETQYF.

This clone was counted only a few times. V usage is TRBV4-1 and J usage is TRBJ2-1; D is possibly TRBD1 (7 bases). Germline V CDR1 and CDR2: MGHRA, YSYEKL. This CDR3 is built from 15 residues. Trimming removed 6 bases at V and 6 bases at J, with 18 bases between. CDR3 amino acids: CASSRTRGAGNEQFF. CDR3 in DNA: TGCGCCAGCAGTAGGACCAGGGGGGCCGGCAATGAGCAGTTCTTC.

The V call is TRBV28, the J call TRBJ2-1, with 12 bases matching TRBD1. Trimming at V came to 6 bases and at J to 7 bases, leaving 4 bases not matched to a gene. Germline CDR1 and CDR2: MDHEN and SYDVKM. This CDR3 has 14 amino acids. Here the CDR3 reads CASRMGQGANEQFF. The CDR3 region has the DNA TGTGCCAGCAGAATGGGACAGGGGGCAAATGAGCAGTTCTTC.

Notes on this clone: Different DNA sequences within this sample yield the same CDR3. This chain links TRBV12-3 or TRBV12-4 with TRBJ2-5; TRBD2 might be the D (6 bases). V was shortened by 6 bases and J by 4 bases, with 12 bases between the two germline ends. The CDR3 is 13 residues long. For the CDR3, the DNA is TGTGCCAGCAGCCCCCCGGAGGGAGAGACCCAGTACTTC. This translates into CASSPPEGETQYF.

The chain has TRBV4-1 and TRBJ1-2; D gene ambiguous. Germline V gives CDR1 MGHRA, CDR2 YSYEKL. CDR3 length equals 16 residues. Deletions cut 0 bases from V and 8 bases from J, with 19 bases between. The CDR3 loop is CASSQENLIGREGYTF. The CDR3 DNA is TGCGCCAGCAGCCAAGAGAACCTCATAGGGAGGGAAGGCTACACCTTC.

The chain employs TRBV4-2 and TRBJ1-5; D may be TRBD1 (6 bases). The CDR3 is 15 residues long. V lost 1 base to trimming and J lost 7 bases, with 14 bases between them. Germline V gene lookup returns CDR1 LGHNA and CDR2 YNFKEQ. The CDR3 DNA reads TGTGCCAGCAGCCAAGGCTACAGCGGGGGCCAGCCCCAGCATTTT. Translating gives CASSQGYSGGQPQHF.

This chain joins TRBV28 and TRBJ1-5, with 8 positions matching TRBD1. The CDR3 has 15 residues. Trimming at V came to 6 bases and at J to 1 base, leaving 5 bases not matched to a gene. Per germline, CDR1 MDHEN and CDR2 SYDVKM. DNA for the CDR3: TGTGCCAGCAGGGACAGGGTAATCAGCAATCAGCCCCAGCATTTT. Residues: CASRDRVISNQPQHF.

The chain has TRBV19 and TRBJ2-2, with D maybe TRBD1 (6 bases). In germline, CDR1 is LNHDA, CDR2 SQIVND (reference sequence). The CDR3 is 12 amino acids. The V end was cut by 6 bases, the J end by 7 bases, with 9 bases between. CDR3 bases: TGTGCCAGTAGCAACAGGGACGGGGAGCTGTTTTTT. This sequence encodes CASSNRDGELFF.

The chain is built from TRBV7-9 and TRBJ2-1; 10 nucleotides match TRBD2. CDR1 is SEHNR, CDR2 FQNEAQ, per germline (reference sequence). The length of the CDR3 is 17 residues. The V and J ends lost 4 bases and 5 bases, in that order; junction bases with no gene match: 11. The CDR3 sequence is CASSSEAGLAADNEQFF. The CDR3 DNA reads TGTGCCAGCAGCTCCGAGGCCGGACTAGCGGCCGACAATGAGCAGTTCTTC.

This rearrangement joins TRBV19 to TRBJ1-1; 11 bases map to TRBD1. The ends lost 11 bases at V and 5 bases at J; junction bases unmatched: 7. CDR3 length: 13 residues. Looked up from germline, CDR1 is LNHDA and CDR2 is SQIVND (reference sequence). The CDR3 nucleotides are TGTGCCTCTTCCGGGACAGGGGGGACTGAAGCTTTCTTT. Amino acid sequence: CASSGTGGTEAFF.

The chain uses TRBV7-8 and TRBJ1-1; D uncertain. The CDR3 extends over 14 amino acids. CDR1 and CDR2 from the germline V gene are SGHVS and FQNEAQ. Trimming took off 5 bases at V and 1 base at J, with 11 bases between the two ends. The CDR3 region is CASSIGYSNTEAFF. The CDR3 DNA is TGTGCCAGCAGCATAGGGTACTCGAACACTGAAGCTTTCTTT.

The CDR3 nucleotides read TGCAGCGTTGATCTGGGGCGAACTAACACCGGGGAGCTGTTTTTT. It is translated as CSVDLGRTNTGELFF. The V gene is TRBV29-1, the J gene TRBJ2-2; possibly TRBD1 for D (5 bases). Germline loops: CDR1 SQVTM, CDR2 ANQGSEA. The CDR3 sequence is 15 residues long. V lost 3 bases and J lost 2, with 13 bases in between.

This rearrangement joins TRBV5-1 to TRBJ2-7; D may be TRBD1 (6 bases). Deletions cut 3 bases from V and 6 bases from J, with 10 bases between. Germline CDR1 is SGHRS and CDR2 is YFSETQ. The CDR3 has 12 amino acids. The CDR3 spells CASSSQGFEQYF. DNA of the CDR3: TGCGCCAGCAGCTCACAGGGTTTCGAGCAGTACTTC.

This clone has more than one count but fewer than ten. The chain uses TRBV3-1 (or the pseudogene TRBV3-2) and TRBJ2-7, with D perhaps TRBD1 (5 bases). This CDR3 is 15 amino acids long. The germline V gene encodes CDR1 LGHDT and CDR2 YNNKEL (reference sequence). V dropped 1 base and J dropped 2 bases, with 12 bases sitting between them. CDR3 sequence: CASSQVVDRAYEQYF. The CDR3 bases are TGTGCCAGCAGCCAAGTCGTTGACAGAGCCTACGAGCAGTACTTC.

The chain recombines TRBV3-1 (or the pseudogene TRBV3-2) with TRBJ1-2; D gene ambiguous. Germline V gene data show CDR1 as LGHDT and CDR2 as YNNKEL (reference sequence). V shed 0 bases and J shed 4 bases, with 9 bases lying between them. The CDR3 spans 14 residues. CDR3 in DNA: TGTGCCAGCAGCCAAGAGTACAGCCCCTATGGCTACACCTTC. This gives the protein CASSQEYSPYGYTF.

J is TRBJ1-5 and V is TRBV30; D not resolved. CDR1 and CDR2 (germline): GTSNPN, SVGIG (reference sequence). This CDR3 contains 12 residues. Trimming pared 0 bases from V and 4 bases from J, leaving 4 bases between. The CDR3, as DNA: TGTGCCTGGAGTGTGGAGAATCAGCCCCAGCATTTT. It is translated as CAWSVENQPQHF.

This chain connects TRBV24-1 to TRBJ2-2; perhaps TRBD1 as D (7 bases). The germline gives CDR1 KGHDR, CDR2 SFDVKD. V lost 3 bases, J lost 4 bases, and 14 bases lay in between. The CDR3 sequence is 16 residues long. The CDR3 here is CATSDPRQGGTGELFF. In nucleotides, the CDR3 is TGTGCCACCAGTGATCCACGACAGGGAGGCACCGGGGAGCTGTTTTTT.

This clone was found once. The chain couples TRBV5-1 to TRBJ1-2, with 8 bases identical to TRBD1. The CDR3 is 15 residues long. V trimming: 0 bases; J trimming: 10 bases; junction bases outside the gene matches: 11. The V gene's germline CDR1 is SGHRS and CDR2 YFSETQ. In DNA form, the CDR3 reads TGCGCCAGCAGCTTGGCTCAAGGACAGGGAGGTTCCTACACCTTC. This codes for CASSLAQGQGGSYTF. Based on the CDR3 plus reference TRBV5-1 and TRBJ1-2, the full variable domain is KAGVTQTPRYLIKTRGQQVTLSCSPISGHRSVSWYQQTPGQGLQFLFEYFSETQRNKGNFPGRFSGRQFSNSRSEMNVSTLELGDSALYLCASSLAQGQGGSYTFGSGTRLTVV.

V gene TRBV7-9 combines with J gene TRBJ2-1, with D tentatively TRBD2 (6 bases). The CDR3 loop spans 14 amino acids. The V gene's germline CDR1 is SEHNR and CDR2 FQNEAQ (reference sequence). Trimming removed 3 bases at V and 4 bases at J, with 10 bases between. Here the CDR3 reads CASSFSTSYNEQFF. The CDR3 nucleotides read TGTGCCAGCAGCTTCTCGACTAGTTACAATGAGCAGTTCTTC.